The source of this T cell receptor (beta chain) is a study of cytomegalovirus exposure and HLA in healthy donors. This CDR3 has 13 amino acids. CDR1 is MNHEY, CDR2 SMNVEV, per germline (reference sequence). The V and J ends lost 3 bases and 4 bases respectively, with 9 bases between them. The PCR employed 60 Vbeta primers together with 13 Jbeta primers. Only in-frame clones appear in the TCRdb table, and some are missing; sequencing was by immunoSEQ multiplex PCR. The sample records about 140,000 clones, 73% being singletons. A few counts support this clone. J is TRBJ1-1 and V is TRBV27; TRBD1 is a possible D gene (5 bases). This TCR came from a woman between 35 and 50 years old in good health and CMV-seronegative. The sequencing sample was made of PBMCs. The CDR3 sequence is CASSFGAGTEAFF. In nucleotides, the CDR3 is TGTGCCAGCAGTTTTGGGGCCGGCACTGAAGCTTTCTTT.